The T cell receptor beta chain under discussion was sequenced for a study of blood T cells in healthy people across ages. Study-wide context: Template switching caught about one barcoded beta molecule for each two T cells.

It was with a sample-barcoded 5' primer and a J-beta primer mix that a second PCR of roughly 7 to 12 cycles was run. Every sample produced at least 2.5 million CDR3-containing paired-end reads. TCRdb re-analysed the 5' RACE reads in MiXCR, keeping a single row per CDR3 protein. The sample yields roughly 2 million distinct CDR3 sequences, about 50% seen once. This clonotype was observed a few times. Antigen: not known. Trimming stripped 1 base from V and 6 bases from J, with 10 bases between. The CDR3 totals 15 residues. Germline CDR1 and CDR2: LGHNA and YNFKEQ. Regarding the study as a whole: Across samples, TCR beta diversity tracked strongly with naive T cell percentage. In older individuals, TCR beta diversity per million T cells was lower, falling roughly linearly with age.

The V and J genes are TRBV4-2 and TRBJ1-6; D is undetermined. Sequencing used blood. The origin of this receptor is a woman aged 40 to 49 in good health. The CDR3 bases are TGTGCCAGCAGCCAAGGGGAGTCGGCTAATTCACCCCTCCACTTT. Amino acids: CASSQGESANSPLHF.